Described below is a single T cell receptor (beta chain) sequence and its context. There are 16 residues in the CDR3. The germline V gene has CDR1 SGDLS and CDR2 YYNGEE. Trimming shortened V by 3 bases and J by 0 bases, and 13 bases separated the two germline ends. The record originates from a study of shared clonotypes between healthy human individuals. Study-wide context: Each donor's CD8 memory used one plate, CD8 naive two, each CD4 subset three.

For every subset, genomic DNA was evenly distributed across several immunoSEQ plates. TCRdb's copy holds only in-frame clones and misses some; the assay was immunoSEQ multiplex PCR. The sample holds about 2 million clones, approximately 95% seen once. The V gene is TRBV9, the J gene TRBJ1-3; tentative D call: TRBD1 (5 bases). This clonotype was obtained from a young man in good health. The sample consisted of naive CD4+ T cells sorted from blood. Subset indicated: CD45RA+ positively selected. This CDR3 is CASSGWTLSSGNTIYF. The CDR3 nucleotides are TGTGCCAGCAGCGGGTGGACACTCTCCTCTGGAAACACCATATATTTT.